This paragraph covers one T cell receptor (beta chain) sequence. The CDR3 is 12 amino acids. With 6 bases removed from V and 8 bases from J, the gap between germline ends came to 13 bases. These data originate in a study of blood T cell repertoires in COVID-19. Study information: The United States, Italy and Spain were the sources of the acute and convalescent COVID-19 samples. The analysed material was cDNA or gDNA that came from T cells, B-cell-depleted T cells, or PBMCs.

Method: immunoSEQ multiplex PCR; TCRdb's copy keeps in-frame clones and lacks some. Of roughly 250,000 clones in the sample, roughly 83% were seen once. The chain is built from TRBV12-3 or TRBV12-4 and TRBJ1-1; D perhaps matches TRBD1 (6 bases). The receptor's source is an elderly woman with acute or convalescent COVID-19. Material: peripheral blood. CDR3 sequence (DNA): TGTGCCAGCAGGTTACGGACAGAAGAAGCTTTCTTT. This sequence encodes CASRLRTEEAFF.